This passage covers 9 T cell receptor beta chains from one sample sequenced in a study of blood T cell repertoires in COVID-19 (dated by TCRdb to the early 2020s). Libraries were made using the immunoSEQ multiplex PCR assay. In TCRdb, the immuneACCESS table is reduced to in-frame sequences with V and J assigned. These tables do not hold every clone; where another copy was compared, an unresolved V gene accounts for under half, and the others remain unexplained. The table for this sample lists some 260,000 clones; approximately 88% of them were counted only once. The leading ten clones occupy approximately 0.7% of the sample. Source material: peripheral blood. The receptors derive from a human donor in a cohort sampled during active COVID-19.

The V and J genes are TRBV4-2 and TRBJ2-1; 11 nucleotides line up with TRBD2. Germline CDR1 is LGHNA and CDR2 is YNFKEQ. V lost 4 bases and J lost 7; bases outside the gene matches: 6. The CDR3 sequence is 15 residues long. CDR3 bases: TGTGCCAGCAGCCCCGAACTAGCGGGAGCTAATGAGCAGTTCTTC. Protein: CASSPELAGANEQFF.

This clone was picked up one time. The chain has TRBV28 and TRBJ1-3; D unresolved. This CDR3 has 13 residues. Trimming removed 8 bases at V and 9 bases at J, with 17 bases between. Germline values: CDR1 MDHEN, CDR2 SYDVKM. The CDR3 loop reads CASYTRPVRTIYF. CDR3 coding DNA: TGTGCCAGCTATACTAGGCCGGTACGCACCATATATTTT.

The J gene is TRBJ1-5, the V gene TRBV2; D might be TRBD1 (6 bases). Germline V gene sequence: CDR1 SNHLY, CDR2 FYNNEI. CDR3 length: 16 amino acids. Between the trimmed V and J ends, which lost 3 bases and 0 bases, there was a span of 12 bases. This chain's CDR3 is CASSEQGPNSNQPQHF. The CDR3 nucleotides read TGTGCCAGCAGTGAGCAGGGGCCGAATAGCAATCAGCCCCAGCATTTT.

The V and J genes are TRBV10-3 and TRBJ1-4; D is possibly TRBD1 (6 bases). V lost 2 bases and J lost 9, with 13 bases in between. The CDR3 totals 14 residues. Germline V gene lookup returns CDR1 ENHRY and CDR2 SYGVKD. CDR3 region: CAISEEGVLKKLFF. The CDR3 region has the DNA TGTGCCATCAGTGAGGAGGGGGTCCTGAAAAAACTGTTTTTT.

The rearrangement links TRBV7-2 to TRBJ1-2; 8 positions agree with TRBD1. This CDR3 has 14 amino acids. V was pared by 2 bases and J by 2 bases, with 1 base of the junction left unmatched. CDR1 and CDR2 from the germline V gene are SGHTA and FQGNSA. Here the CDR3 reads CASSLNRGNYGYTF. CDR3 nucleotides: TGTGCCAGCAGCTTAAACAGGGGGAACTATGGCTACACCTTC. The full variable domain, its missing parts supplied by reference TRBV7-2 and TRBJ1-2, is GAGVSQSPSNKVTEKGKDVELRCDPISGHTALYWYRQSLGQGLEFLIYFQGNSAPDKSGLPSDRFSAERTGGSVSTLTIQRTQQEDSAVYLCASSLNRGNYGYTFGSGTRLTVV.

This rearrangement joins TRBV6-5 to TRBJ1-1; 8 bases are shared with TRBD1. Trimming cost V 6 bases and J 7 bases; bases outside gene matches: 4. CDR1 and CDR2 (germline): MNHEY, SVGAGI. The CDR3 length is 12 residues. DNA for the CDR3: TGTGCCAGCAGGTACGACAGGGGTGAAGCTTTCTTT. Amino acid sequence: CASRYDRGEAFF.

The chain is built from TRBV7-8 and TRBJ2-7; 9 bases are shared with TRBD1. V lost 6 bases and J lost 7; bases outside the gene matches: 10. The CDR3 extends over 14 amino acids. In germline, CDR1 is SGHVS, CDR2 FQNEAQ. CDR3 DNA: TGTGCCAGCAGGAAGGACAGGGGAAGAGGGGAGCAGTACTTC. Protein product: CASRKDRGRGEQYF.

The chain combines TRBV27 with TRBJ2-7; the match to TRBD1 covers 7 bases. CDR1 and CDR2 (germline): MNHEY, SMNVEV (reference sequence). The J segment lost 6 bases and the V segment lost 4 bases, leaving 12 bases of the junction unmatched. This CDR3 is 15 amino acids long. The CDR3 DNA is TGTGCCAGCAGTTCCTCCCCGACAGGGTTGAGCGAGCAGTACTTC. Protein: CASSSSPTGLSEQYF.

The chain combines TRBV7-8 with TRBJ1-2; weak D call: TRBD1 (5 bases). CDR1 and CDR2 from the germline V gene are SGHVS and FQNEAQ. The V end lost 2 bases, the J end lost 8 bases, and 12 bases lay between the germline ends. The CDR3 is 13 amino acids. CDR3 nucleotides: TGTGCCAGCAGCTTATCCGGGAGGGGAGGCTACACCTTC. Protein sequence: CASSLSGRGGYTF.